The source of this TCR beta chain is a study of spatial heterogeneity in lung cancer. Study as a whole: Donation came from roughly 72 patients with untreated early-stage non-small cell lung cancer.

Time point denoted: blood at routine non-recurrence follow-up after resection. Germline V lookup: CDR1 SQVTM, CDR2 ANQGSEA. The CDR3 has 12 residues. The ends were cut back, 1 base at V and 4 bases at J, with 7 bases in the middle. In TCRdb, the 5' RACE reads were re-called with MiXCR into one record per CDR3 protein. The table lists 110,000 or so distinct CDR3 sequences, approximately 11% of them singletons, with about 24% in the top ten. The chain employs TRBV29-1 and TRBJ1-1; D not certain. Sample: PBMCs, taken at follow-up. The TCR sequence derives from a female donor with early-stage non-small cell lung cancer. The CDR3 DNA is TGCAGCGTTGAAGCGGTGGCCACTGAAGCTTTCTTT. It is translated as CSVEAVATEAFF.